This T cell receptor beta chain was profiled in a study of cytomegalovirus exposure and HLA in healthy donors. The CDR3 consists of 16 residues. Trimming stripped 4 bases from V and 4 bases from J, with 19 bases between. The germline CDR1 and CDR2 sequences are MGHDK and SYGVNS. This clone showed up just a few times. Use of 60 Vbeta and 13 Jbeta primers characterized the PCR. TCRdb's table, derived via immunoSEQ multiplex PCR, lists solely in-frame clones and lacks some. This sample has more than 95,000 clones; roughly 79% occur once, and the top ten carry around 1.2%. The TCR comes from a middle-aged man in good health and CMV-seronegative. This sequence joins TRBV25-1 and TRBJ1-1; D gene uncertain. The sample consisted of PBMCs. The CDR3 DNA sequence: TGTGCCAGCAGTGCCAGAAACTTTCTGGGAGGCACTGAAGCTTTCTTT. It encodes CASSARNFLGGTEAFF.